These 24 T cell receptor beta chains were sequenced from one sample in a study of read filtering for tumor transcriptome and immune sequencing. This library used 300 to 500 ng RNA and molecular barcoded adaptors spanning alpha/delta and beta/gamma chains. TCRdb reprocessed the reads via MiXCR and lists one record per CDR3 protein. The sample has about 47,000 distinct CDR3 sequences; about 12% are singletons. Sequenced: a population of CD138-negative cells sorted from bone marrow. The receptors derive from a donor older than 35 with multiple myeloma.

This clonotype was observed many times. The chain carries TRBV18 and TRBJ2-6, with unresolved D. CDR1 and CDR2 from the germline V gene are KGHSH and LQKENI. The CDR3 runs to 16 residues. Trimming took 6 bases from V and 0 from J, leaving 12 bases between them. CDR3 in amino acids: CASSQSRSSGANVLTF. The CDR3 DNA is TGTGCCAGCTCCCAGAGCAGGAGCTCTGGGGCCAACGTCCTGACTTTC.

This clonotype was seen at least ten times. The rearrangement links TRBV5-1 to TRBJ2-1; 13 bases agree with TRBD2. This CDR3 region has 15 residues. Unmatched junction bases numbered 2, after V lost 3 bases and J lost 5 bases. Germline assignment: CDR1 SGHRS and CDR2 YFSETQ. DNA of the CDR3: TGCGCCAGCAGCTCGGGACTAGCGGGACACAATGAGCAGTTCTTC. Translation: CASSSGLAGHNEQFF.

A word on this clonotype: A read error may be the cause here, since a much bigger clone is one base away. DNA for the CDR3: TGTGCCATCCACGGGGAGACCCAGTACTTC. It codes for CAIHGETQYF. V and J are TRBV3-1 and TRBJ2-5; no clear D. Germline V lookup: CDR1 LGHDT, CDR2 YNNKEL (reference sequence). V lost 10 bases and J 5 bases, leaving 8 bases between the germline ends. The CDR3 has 10 residues.

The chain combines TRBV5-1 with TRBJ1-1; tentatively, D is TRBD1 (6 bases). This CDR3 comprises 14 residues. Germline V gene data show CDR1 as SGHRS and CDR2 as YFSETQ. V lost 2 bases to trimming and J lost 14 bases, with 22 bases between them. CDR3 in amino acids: CASSFGPGGTGAFF. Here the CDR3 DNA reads TGCGCCAGCAGCTTTGGGCCTGGGGGCACTGGAGCCTTCTTT.

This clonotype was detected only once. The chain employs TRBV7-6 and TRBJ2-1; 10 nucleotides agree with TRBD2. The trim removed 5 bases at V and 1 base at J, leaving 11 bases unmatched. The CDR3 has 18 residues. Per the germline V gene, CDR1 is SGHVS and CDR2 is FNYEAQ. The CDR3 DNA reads TGTGCCAGCAGCCCACAGTATCCTAGCGGGAGTTCCTACAATGAGCAGTTCTTC. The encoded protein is CASSPQYPSGSSYNEQFF.

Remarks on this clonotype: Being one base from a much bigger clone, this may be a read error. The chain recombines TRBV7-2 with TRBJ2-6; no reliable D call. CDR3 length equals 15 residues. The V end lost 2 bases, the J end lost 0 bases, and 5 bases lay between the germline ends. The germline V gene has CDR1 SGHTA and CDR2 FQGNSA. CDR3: CASSLWNSGANVLTF. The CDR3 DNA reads TGTGCCAGCAGCTTATGGAACTCTGGGGCCAACGTCCTGACTTTC. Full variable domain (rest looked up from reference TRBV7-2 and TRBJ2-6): GAGVSQSPSNKVTEKGKDVELRCDPISGHTALYWYRQSLGQGLEFLIYFQGNSAPDKSGLPSDRFSAERTGGSVSTLTIQRTQQEDSAVYLCASSLWNSGANVLTFGAGSRLTVL.

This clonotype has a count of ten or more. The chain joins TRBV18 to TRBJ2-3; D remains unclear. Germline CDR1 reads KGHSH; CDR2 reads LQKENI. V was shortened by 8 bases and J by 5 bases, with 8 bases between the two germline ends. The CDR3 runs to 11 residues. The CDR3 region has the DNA TGTGCCAGCCACGATAGAGATACGCAGTATTTT. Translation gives CASHDRDTQYF.

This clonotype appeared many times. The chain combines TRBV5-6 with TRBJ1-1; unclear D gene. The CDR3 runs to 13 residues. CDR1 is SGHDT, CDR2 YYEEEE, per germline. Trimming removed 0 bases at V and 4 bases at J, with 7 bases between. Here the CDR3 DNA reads TGTGCCAGCAGCTTGGCCCTCAGCACTGAAGCTTTCTTT. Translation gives CASSLALSTEAFF.

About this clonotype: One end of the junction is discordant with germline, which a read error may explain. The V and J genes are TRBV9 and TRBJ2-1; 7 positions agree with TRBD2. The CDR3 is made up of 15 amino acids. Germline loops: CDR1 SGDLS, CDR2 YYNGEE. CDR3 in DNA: TGTGCCAGCAGCGTAGAAGGGACTAACTACAATGGGCAGTTCTTC. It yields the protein CASSVEGTNYNGQFF.

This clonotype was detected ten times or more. In DNA, the CDR3 is TGCAGTGCTACGAACTTAGCGGCTAGCTCCTACAATGAGCAGTTCTTC. Translation gives CSATNLAASSYNEQFF. The chain carries TRBV20-1 and TRBJ2-1; D perhaps matches TRBD2 (6 bases). The germline V gene has CDR1 DFQATT and CDR2 SNEGSKA (reference sequence). The CDR3 has 16 residues. The V end lost 4 bases, the J end lost 0 bases, and 16 bases lay between the germline ends.

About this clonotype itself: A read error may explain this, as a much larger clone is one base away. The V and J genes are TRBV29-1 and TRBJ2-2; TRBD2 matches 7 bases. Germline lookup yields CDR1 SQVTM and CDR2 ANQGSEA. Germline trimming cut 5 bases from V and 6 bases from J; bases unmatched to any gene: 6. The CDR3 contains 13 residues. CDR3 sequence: CSVRSGDAGELFF. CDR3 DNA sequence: TGCAGCGTTCGAAGCGGGGACGCCGGGGAGCTGTTTTTT.

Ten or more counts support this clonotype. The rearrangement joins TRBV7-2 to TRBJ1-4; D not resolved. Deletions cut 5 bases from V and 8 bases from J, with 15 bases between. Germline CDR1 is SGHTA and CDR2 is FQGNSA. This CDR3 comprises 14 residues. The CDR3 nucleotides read TGTGCCAGCAGCCCGGACGTTAGGGCGGAAAAACTGTTTTTT. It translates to CASSPDVRAEKLFF.

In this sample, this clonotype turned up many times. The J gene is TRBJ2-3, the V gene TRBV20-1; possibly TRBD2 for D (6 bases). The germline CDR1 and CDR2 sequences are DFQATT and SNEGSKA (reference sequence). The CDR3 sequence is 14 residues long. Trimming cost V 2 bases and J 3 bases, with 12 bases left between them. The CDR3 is CSARTDGRTDTQYF. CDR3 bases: TGCAGTGCTAGAACTGACGGGAGAACAGATACGCAGTATTTT.

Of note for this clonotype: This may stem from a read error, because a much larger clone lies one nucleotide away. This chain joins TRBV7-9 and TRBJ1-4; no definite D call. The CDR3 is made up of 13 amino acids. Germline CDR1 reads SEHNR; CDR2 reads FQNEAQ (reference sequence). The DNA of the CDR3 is TGTGTCAGCAGCCTGACTGTAGGGGAAAAACTGTTTTTT. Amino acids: CVSSLTVGEKLFF.

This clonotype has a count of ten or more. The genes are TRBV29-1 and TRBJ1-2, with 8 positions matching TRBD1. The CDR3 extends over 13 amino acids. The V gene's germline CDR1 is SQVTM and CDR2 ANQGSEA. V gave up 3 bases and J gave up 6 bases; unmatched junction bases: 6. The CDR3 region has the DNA TGCAGCGTTGATTGGACAGGGAACCATGGCTACACCTTC. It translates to CSVDWTGNHGYTF.

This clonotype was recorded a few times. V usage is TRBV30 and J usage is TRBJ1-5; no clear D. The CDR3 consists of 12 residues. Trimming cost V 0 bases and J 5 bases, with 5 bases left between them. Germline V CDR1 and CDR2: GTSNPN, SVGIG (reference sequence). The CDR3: CAWSVKHQPQHF. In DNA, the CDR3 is TGTGCCTGGAGTGTAAAGCATCAGCCCCAGCATTTT.

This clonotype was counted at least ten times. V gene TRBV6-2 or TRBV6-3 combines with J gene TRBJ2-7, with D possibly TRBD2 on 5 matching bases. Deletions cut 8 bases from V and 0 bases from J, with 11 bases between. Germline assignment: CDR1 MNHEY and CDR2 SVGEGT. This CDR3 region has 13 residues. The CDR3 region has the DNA TGTGCCAGCGCCCTGGGAGACTCCTACGAGCAGTACTTC. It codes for CASALGDSYEQYF.

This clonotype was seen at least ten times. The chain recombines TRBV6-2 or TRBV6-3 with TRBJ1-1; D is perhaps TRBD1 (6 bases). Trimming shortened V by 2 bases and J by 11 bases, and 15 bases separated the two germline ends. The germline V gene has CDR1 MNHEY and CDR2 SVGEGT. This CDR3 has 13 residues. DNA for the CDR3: TGTGCCAGCAGTTACGGGGGCAGAGGCCTGGCTTTCTTT. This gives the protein CASSYGGRGLAFF.

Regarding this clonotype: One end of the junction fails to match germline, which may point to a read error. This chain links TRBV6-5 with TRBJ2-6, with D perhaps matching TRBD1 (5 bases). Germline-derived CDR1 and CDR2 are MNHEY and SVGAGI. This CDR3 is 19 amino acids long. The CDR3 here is CASITETRRLSSGASVLTF. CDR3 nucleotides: TGTGCCAGCATCACGGAGACCCGACGGTTAAGCTCTGGGGCCAGCGTCCTGACTTTC.

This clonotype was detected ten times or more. The CDR3 nucleotides are TGTGCCAGCAGCCGATTTATGACAGGGGGGGAAGAGACCCAGTACTTC. It encodes CASSRFMTGGEETQYF. This rearrangement joins TRBV7-6 to TRBJ2-5; 9 bases map to TRBD1. The germline CDR1 and CDR2 sequences are SGHVS and FNYEAQ. The CDR3 is made up of 16 amino acids. V lost 5 bases to trimming and J lost 3 bases; unmatched junction nucleotides: 10.

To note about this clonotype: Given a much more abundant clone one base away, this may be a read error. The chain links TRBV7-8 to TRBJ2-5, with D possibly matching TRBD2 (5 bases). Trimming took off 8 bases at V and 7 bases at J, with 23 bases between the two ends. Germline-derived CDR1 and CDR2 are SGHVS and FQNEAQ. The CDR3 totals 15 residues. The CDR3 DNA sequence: TGTGCCAGCCTTCCCGGGTCTCCCCGTGGAGGGACCCAGTACTTC. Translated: CASLPGSPRGGTQYF. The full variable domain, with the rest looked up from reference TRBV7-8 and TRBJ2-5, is GAGVSQSPRYKVAKRGQDVALRCDPISGHVSLFWYQQALGQGPEFLTYFQNEAQLDKSGLPSDRFFAERPEGSVSTLKIQRTQQEDSAVYLCASLPGSPRGGTQYFGPGTRLLVL.

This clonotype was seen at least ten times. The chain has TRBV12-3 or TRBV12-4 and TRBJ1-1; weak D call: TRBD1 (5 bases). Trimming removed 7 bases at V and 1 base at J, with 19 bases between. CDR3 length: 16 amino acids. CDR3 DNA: TGTGCCAGCACGCAACGAGAGTGGGGGGGGAACACTGAAGCTTTCTTT. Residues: CASTQREWGGNTEAFF.

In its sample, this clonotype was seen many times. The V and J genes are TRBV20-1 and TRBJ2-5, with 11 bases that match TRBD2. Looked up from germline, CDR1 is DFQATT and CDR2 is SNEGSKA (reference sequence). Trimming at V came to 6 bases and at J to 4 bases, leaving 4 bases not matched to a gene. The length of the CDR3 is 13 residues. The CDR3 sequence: CSAAGTSGETQYF. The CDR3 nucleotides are TGCAGTGCCGCCGGGACTAGCGGAGAGACCCAGTACTTC.

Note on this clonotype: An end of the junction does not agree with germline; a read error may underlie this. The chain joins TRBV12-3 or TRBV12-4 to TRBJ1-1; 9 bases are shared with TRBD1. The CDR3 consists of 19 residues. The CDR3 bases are TGTGCCAGCAGTTTAGAACTTTCTCCGGGACAGGGTATGAACACTGAAGCTTCCTTT. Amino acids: CASSLELSPGQGMNTEASF.